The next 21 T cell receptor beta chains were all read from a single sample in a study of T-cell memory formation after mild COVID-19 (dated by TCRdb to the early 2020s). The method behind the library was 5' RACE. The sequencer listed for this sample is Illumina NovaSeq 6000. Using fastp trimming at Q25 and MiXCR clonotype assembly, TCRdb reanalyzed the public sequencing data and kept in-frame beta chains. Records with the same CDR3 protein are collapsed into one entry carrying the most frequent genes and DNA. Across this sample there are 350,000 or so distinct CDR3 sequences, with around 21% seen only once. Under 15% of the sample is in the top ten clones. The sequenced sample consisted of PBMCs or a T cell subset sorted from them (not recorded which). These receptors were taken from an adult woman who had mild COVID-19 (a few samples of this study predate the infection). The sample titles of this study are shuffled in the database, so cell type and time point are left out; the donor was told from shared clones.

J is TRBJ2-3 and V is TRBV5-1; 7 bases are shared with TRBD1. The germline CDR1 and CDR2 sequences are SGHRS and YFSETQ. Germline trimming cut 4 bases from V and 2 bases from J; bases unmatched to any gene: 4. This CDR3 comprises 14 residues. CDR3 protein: CASSKGQATDTQYF. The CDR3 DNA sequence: TGCGCCAGCAGCAAAGGACAGGCCACAGATACGCAGTATTTT.

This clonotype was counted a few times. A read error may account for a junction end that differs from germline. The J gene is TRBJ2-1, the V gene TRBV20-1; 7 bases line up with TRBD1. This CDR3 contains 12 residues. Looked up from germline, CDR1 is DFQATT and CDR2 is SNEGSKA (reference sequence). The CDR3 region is CSATDRVNGQFF. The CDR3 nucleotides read TGCAGTGCTACAGACAGGGTGAATGGGCAGTTCTTC.

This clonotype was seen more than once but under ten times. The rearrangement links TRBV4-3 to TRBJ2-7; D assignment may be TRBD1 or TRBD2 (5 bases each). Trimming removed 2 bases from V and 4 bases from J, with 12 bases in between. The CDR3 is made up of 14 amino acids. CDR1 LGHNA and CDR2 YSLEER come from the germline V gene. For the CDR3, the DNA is TGCGCCAGCAGCCAACACCGGGACGGATACGAGCAGTACTTC. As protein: CASSQHRDGYEQYF.

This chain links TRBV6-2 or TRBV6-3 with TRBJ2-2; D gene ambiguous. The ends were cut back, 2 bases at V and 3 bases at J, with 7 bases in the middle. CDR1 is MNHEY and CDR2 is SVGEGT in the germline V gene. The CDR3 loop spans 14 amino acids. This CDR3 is CASSYRWHTGELFF. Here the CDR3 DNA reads TGTGCCAGCAGTTACCGCTGGCACACCGGGGAGCTGTTTTTT.

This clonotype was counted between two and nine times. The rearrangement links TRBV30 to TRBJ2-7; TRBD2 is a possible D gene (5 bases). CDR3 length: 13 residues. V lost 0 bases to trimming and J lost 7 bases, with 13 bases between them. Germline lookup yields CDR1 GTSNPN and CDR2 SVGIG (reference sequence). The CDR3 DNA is TGTGCCTGGAGTGTCACTCCGACGGGAGAGCAGTACTTC. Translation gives CAWSVTPTGEQYF. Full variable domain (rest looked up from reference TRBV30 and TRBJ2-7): SQTIHQWPATLVQPVGSPLSLECTVEGTSNPNLYWYRQAAGRGLQLLFYSVGIGQISSEVPQNLSASRPQDRQFILSSKKLLLSDSGFYLCAWSVTPTGEQYFGPGTRLTVT.

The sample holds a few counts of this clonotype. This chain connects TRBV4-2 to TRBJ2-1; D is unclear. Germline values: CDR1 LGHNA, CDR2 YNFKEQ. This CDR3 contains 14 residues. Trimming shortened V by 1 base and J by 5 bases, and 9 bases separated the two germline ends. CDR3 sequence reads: CASSQGMLNNEQFF. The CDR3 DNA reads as TGTGCCAGCAGCCAAGGTATGCTAAACAATGAGCAGTTCTTC.

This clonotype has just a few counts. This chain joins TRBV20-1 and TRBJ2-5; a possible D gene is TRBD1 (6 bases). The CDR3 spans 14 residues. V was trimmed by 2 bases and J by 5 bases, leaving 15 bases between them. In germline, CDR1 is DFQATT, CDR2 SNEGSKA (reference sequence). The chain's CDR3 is CSARRQGTGETQYF. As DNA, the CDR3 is TGCAGTGCTAGACGGCAGGGGACCGGGGAGACCCAGTACTTC.

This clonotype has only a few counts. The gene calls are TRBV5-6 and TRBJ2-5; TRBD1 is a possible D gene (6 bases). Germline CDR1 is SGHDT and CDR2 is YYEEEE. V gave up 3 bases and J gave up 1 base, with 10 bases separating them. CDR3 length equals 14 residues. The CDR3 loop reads CASSSGEVQETQYF. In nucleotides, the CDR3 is TGTGCCAGCAGCTCAGGGGAAGTCCAAGAGACCCAGTACTTC.

DNA for the CDR3: TGCAGTGCTAGACCTACCGGGACCTCAGCAGGTGAAAAACTGTTTTTT. Its protein product is CSARPTGTSAGEKLFF. This rearrangement joins TRBV20-1 to TRBJ1-4, with D maybe TRBD1 (5 bases). The CDR3 spans 16 residues. V shed 2 bases and J shed 7 bases, with 20 bases lying between them. In germline, CDR1 is DFQATT, CDR2 SNEGSKA (reference sequence).

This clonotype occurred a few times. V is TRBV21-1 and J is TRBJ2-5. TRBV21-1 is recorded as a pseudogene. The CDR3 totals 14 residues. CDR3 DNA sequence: TGTGCCAGCAGCAAAGGAGAACTCCAAGAGACCCAGTACTTC. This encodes CASSKGELQETQYF.

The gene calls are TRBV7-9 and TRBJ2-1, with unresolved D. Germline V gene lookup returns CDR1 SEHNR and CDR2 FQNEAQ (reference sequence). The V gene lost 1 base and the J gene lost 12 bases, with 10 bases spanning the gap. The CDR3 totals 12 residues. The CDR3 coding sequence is TGTGCCAGCAGCTTAGAACTCGGGCCGCAGTTCTTC. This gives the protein CASSLELGPQFF.

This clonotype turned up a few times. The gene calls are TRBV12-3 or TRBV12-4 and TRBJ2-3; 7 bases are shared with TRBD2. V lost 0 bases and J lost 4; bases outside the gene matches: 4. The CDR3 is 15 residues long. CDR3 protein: CASSLAGGSPDTQYF. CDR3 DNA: TGTGCCAGCAGTTTAGCGGGGGGGAGCCCAGATACGCAGTATTTT.

CDR3 DNA sequence: TGTGCCAGCAGTTTAGCGGGGGGGGCTGGGGAGCAGTACTTC. Its translation is CASSLAGGAGEQYF. The rearrangement uses TRBV12-3 or TRBV12-4 and TRBJ2-7; weak D call: TRBD2 (7 bases). Deletions cut 0 bases from V and 7 bases from J, with 13 bases between. The CDR3 has 14 amino acids.

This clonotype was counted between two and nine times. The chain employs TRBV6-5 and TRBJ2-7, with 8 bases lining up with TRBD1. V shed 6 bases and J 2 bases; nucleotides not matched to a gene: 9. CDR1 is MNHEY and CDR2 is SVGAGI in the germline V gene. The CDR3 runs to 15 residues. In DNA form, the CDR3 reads TGTGCCAGCAGATTAGGACAGGGTGCGACCTACGAGCAGTACTTC. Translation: CASRLGQGATYEQYF.

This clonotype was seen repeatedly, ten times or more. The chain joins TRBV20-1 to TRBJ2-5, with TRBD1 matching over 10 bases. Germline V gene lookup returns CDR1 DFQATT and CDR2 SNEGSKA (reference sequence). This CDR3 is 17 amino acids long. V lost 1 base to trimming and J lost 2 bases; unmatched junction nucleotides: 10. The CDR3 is CSARGDDRGPTQETQYF. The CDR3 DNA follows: TGCAGTGCTAGAGGCGACGACAGGGGGCCGACTCAAGAGACCCAGTACTTC.

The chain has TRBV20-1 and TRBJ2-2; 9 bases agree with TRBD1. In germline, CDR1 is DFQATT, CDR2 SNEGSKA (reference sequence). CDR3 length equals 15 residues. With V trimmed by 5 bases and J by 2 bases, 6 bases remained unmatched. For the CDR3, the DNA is TGCAGTGCTCGGCAACAGGGGGCCAACACCGGGGAGCTGTTTTTT. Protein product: CSARQQGANTGELFF.

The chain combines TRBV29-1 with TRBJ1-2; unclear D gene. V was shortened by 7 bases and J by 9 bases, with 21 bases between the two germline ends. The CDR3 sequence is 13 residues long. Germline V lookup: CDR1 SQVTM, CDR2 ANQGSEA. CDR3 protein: CSAEDPPTGSYTF. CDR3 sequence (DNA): TGCAGCGCCGAAGACCCCCCGACCGGAAGCTACACCTTC.

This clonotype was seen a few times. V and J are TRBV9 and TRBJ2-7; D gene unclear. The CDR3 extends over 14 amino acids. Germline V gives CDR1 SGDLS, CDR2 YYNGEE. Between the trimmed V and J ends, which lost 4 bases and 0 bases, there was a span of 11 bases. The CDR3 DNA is TGTGCCAGCAGCCCCCGCGGCGACTCCTACGAGCAGTACTTC. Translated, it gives CASSPRGDSYEQYF.

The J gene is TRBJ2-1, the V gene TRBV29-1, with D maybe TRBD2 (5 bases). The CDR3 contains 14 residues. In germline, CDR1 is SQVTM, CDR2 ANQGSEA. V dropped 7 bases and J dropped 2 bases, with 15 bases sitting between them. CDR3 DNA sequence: TGCAGCGGTCCAGCGGAGCCACCCTACAATGAGCAGTTCTTC. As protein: CSGPAEPPYNEQFF.

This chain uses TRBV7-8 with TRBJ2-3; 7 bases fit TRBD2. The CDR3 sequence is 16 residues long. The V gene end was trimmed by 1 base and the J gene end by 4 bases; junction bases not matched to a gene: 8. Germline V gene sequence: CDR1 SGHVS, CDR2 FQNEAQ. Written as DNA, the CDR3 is TGTGCCAGCAGCTTAGAGTTCGCGGGAGAAGCAGATACGCAGTATTTT. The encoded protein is CASSLEFAGEADTQYF.

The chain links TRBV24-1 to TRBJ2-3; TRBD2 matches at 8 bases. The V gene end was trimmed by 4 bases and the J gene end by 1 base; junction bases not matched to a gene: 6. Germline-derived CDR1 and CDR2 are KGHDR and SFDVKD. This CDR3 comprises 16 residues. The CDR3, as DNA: TGTGCCACCAGTGACCCCGGACTAGCCCGCACAGATACGCAGTATTTT. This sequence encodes CATSDPGLARTDTQYF.